This passage covers 6 T cell receptor beta chains from one sample sequenced in a study of beta chain features in type 1 diabetes. Regarding the study as a whole: Significant though moderate, a shortening of TCRB CDR3s appeared in all four CD4+ subsets of Type 1 diabetes patients.

These receptors lack a known antigen. Isolated RNA was reverse transcribed in full, so expressed TCRB transcripts were sequenced. Here immunoSEQ multiplex PCR was the method, and the copy in TCRdb shows in-frame clones only, minus some. This table holds 600,000 or so clones, roughly an eighth found once. Material: naive CD4+ T cells from blood. These receptors originate from a man aged 25-45 years with type 1 diabetes.

The sample holds a few counts of this clone. The J gene is TRBJ2-4, the V gene TRBV11-3, with a weak D call TRBD2 (6 bases). The germline gives CDR1 SGHNT, CDR2 YENEEA. CDR3 length equals 15 residues. Between the trimmed V and J ends, which lost 6 bases and 3 bases, there was a span of 15 bases. As DNA, the CDR3 is TGTGCCAGCAGTGTCGGGGGATTAGTCAAAAACATTCAGTACTTC. Translating it yields CASSVGGLVKNIQYF. Supplemented by reference TRBV11-3 and TRBJ2-4, the full variable domain reads EAGVVQSPRYKIIEKKQPVAFWCNPISGHNTLYWYLQNLGQGPELLIRYENEEAVDDSQLPKDRFSAERLKGVDSTLKIQPAELGDSAVYLCASSVGGLVKNIQYFGAGTRLSVL.

The chain joins TRBV5-1 to TRBJ1-5; no firm D call. V was clipped by 0 bases and J by 2 bases, with 9 bases between them. The CDR3 runs 15 residues. Germline CDR1 and CDR2: SGHRS and YFSETQ. The CDR3 DNA reads TGCGCCAGCAGCTTGGCCGATCCTGGCAATCAGCCCCAGCATTTT. It translates to CASSLADPGNQPQHF.

As for this clone: The junction departs from germline at one end; a sequencing error may be responsible. This chain connects TRBV15 to TRBJ1-2; D perhaps matches TRBD1 (5 bases). This CDR3 comprises 15 residues. Germline values: CDR1 LNHNV, CDR2 YYDKDF (reference sequence). The CDR3 loop is CATNRDLSRDYGYTF. As DNA, the CDR3 is TGTGCCACCAACAGAGATCTCTCCAGGGACTATGGCTACACCTTC.

This clone was counted between two and nine times. This chain uses TRBV5-1 with TRBJ1-5; D might be TRBD1 (5 bases). This CDR3 is built from 15 residues. Germline V gene lookup returns CDR1 SGHRS and CDR2 YFSETQ. V dropped 0 bases and J dropped 2 bases, with 9 bases sitting between them. CDR3 in DNA: TGCGCCAGCAGCTTGGGGATGGGGGGCAATCAGCCCCAGCATTTT. It specifies CASSLGMGGNQPQHF.

This clone occurred a few times. V is TRBV6-1 and J is TRBJ1-4, with D uncertain. The CDR3 length is 15 residues. V was shortened by 4 bases and J by 0 bases, with 9 bases between the two germline ends. Germline V gene sequence: CDR1 MNHNS, CDR2 SASEGT. The CDR3 DNA follows: TGTGCCAGCAGTGGGTCAACAGCAACTAATGAAAAACTGTTTTTT. Protein sequence: CASSGSTATNEKLFF.

This clone was picked up a small number of times. The V and J genes are TRBV7-2 and TRBJ2-3; 12 nucleotides match TRBD2. In germline, CDR1 is SGHTA, CDR2 FQGNSA. This CDR3 has 19 amino acids. After removal of 1 base from V and 3 bases from J, the junction contained 11 bases not matched to a gene. The CDR3 spells CASSLELAGGGSLTDTQYF. The CDR3 DNA reads as TGTGCCAGCAGCTTAGAACTAGCGGGGGGCGGGAGTTTGACAGATACGCAGTATTTT.